This paragraph covers one T cell receptor (beta chain) sequence. As yet, its antigen is unknown. The data derive from a study of tumor and adjacent non-tumor tissue in lung cancer. General observations from the study: Compared with tumor, normal lung showed significantly lower TCR diversity.

Germline V gene sequence: CDR1 SGHAT, CDR2 FQNNGV. The length of the CDR3 is 16 residues. The J segment lost 4 bases and the V segment lost 5 bases, leaving 6 bases of the junction unmatched. RNA was extracted from bulk tissue without any cell sorting. Three rounds of nested PCR, following a modified ARM-PCR protocol, produced the TCRbeta library. TCRdb reanalysed the multiplex PCR reads using MiXCR and keeps one entry per CDR3 protein. The table has 200,000 to 250,000 distinct CDR3 sequences, roughly 70% seen once. The gene calls are TRBV11-2 and TRBJ2-6; 9 bases line up with TRBD1. The source is a man aged 55 to 69 with non-small cell lung cancer. Input material: lung tumor tissue. The CDR3 protein is CASSLTGGAGANVLTF. CDR3 in DNA: TGTGCCAGCAGCCTTACAGGGGGCGCAGGGGCCAACGTCCTGACTTTC.